This TCR beta chain was found in a study of shared clonotypes between healthy human individuals. Study in general: In total, the donors were a couple of women and a few men aged 18 to 49. A donor's plate count was three for CD4 naive and three for CD4 memory; CD8 naive had two and CD8 memory one.

Concerning this clone: Its antigen is unidentified.

With V trimmed by 8 bases and J by 5 bases, 12 bases remained unmatched. CDR1 is LNHNV and CDR2 is YYDKDF in the germline V gene (reference sequence). The CDR3 runs to 14 residues. The input for sorted-subset replicate PCRs was around 0.2 ug DNA, 25,000 to 35,000 T cell genomes. Clones were read by immunoSEQ multiplex PCR, and TCRdb kept only the in-frame ones, dropping some. The profile shows nearly 750,000 clones, approximately 77% of them singletons. Whole-study results and caveats: Generally, naive subsets (rather than memory subsets) showed larger estimated richness.

The sample comprised memory CD4+ T cells sorted from blood. Subset: CD45RA-negative fraction. V usage is TRBV15 and J usage is TRBJ2-7; 7 positions agree with TRBD1. The sequence was obtained from a woman between 25 and 40 years old in good health. The CDR3 region is CATAPGDRVHEQYF. CDR3 sequence (DNA): TGTGCCACCGCACCCGGAGACAGGGTCCACGAGCAGTACTTC.